The present T cell receptor beta chain was sequenced within a study of blood T cell repertoires in COVID-19. This CDR3 region has 15 residues. V lost 1 base, J lost 5 bases, and 12 bases lay in between. Per the germline V gene, CDR1 is KGHDR and CDR2 is SFDVKD. Authors' data handling: Amplification from reference gene primers served as the basis for estimated nucleated cell counts. Measured with immunoSEQ multiplex PCR; TCRdb has only the in-frame clones, and not every one. V and J calls and clone size are copied from that table; D and trimming were computed from the DNA. The sample lists some 160,000 clones; roughly 90% were seen once. Enrollment of patients from Seattle took place during active infection, with longitudinal follow-up.

The origin of this receptor is a man younger than 30 with COVID-19, enrolled during active disease. V and J are TRBV24-1 and TRBJ2-3; D might be TRBD2 (6 bases). Material for sequencing was peripheral blood. CDR3 sequence reads: CATSDLSGEGDTQYF. CDR3 in DNA: TGTGCCACCAGTGATTTATCGGGAGAGGGAGATACGCAGTATTTT.